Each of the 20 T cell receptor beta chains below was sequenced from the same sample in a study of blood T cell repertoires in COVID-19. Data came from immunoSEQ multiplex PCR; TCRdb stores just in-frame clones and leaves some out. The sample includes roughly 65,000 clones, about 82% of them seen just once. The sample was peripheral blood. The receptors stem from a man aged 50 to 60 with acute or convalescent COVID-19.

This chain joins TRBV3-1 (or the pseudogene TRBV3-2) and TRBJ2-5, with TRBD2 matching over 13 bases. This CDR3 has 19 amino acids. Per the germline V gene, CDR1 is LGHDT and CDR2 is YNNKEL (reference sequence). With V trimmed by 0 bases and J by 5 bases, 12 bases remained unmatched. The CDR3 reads CASSQEASTSGRGRETQYF. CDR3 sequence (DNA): TGTGCCAGCAGCCAAGAAGCCTCAACTAGCGGGAGGGGCCGGGAGACCCAGTACTTC.

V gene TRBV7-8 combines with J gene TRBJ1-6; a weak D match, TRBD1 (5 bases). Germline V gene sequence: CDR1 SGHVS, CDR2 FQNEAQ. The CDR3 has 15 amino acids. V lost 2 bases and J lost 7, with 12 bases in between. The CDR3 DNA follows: TGTGCCAGCAGCTTATTGGGACTGGGAAATTCACCCCTCCACTTT. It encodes CASSLLGLGNSPLHF. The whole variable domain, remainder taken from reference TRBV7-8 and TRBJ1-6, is GAGVSQSPRYKVAKRGQDVALRCDPISGHVSLFWYQQALGQGPEFLTYFQNEAQLDKSGLPSDRFFAERPEGSVSTLKIQRTQQEDSAVYLCASSLLGLGNSPLHFGNGTRLTVT.

The CDR3 bases are TGCGCCAGCAGCCAAGAGAGGGGACTAGCTACAAATGAGCAGTTCTTC. This sequence encodes CASSQERGLATNEQFF. The chain recombines TRBV4-1 with TRBJ2-1; 9 nucleotides align to TRBD2. The CDR3 sequence is 16 residues long. V was pared by 0 bases and J by 7 bases, with 7 bases of the junction left unmatched. In germline, CDR1 is MGHRA, CDR2 YSYEKL.

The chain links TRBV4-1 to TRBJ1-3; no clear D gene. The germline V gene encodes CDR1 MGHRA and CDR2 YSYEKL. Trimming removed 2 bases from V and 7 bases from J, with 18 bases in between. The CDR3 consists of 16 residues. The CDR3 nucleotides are TGCGCCAGCAGCCAATATAAAACGCCTCCGAGCAACACCATATATTTT. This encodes CASSQYKTPPSNTIYF.

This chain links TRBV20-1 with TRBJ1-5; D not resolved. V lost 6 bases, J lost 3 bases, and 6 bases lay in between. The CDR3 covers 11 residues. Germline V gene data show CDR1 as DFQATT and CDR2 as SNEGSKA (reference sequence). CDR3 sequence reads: CSAGVNQPQHF. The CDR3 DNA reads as TGCAGTGCCGGGGTCAATCAGCCCCAGCATTTT.

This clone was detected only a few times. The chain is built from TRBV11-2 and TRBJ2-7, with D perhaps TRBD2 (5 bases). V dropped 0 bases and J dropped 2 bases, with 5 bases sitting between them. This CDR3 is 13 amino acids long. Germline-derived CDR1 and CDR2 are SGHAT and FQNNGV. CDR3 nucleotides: TGTGCCAGCAGCTTAGAACTAGCCTACGAGCAGTACTTC. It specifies CASSLELAYEQYF.

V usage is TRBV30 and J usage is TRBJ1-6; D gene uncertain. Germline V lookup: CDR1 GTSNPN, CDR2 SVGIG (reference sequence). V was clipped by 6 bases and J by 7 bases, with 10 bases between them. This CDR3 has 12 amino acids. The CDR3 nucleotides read TGTGCCTGCCAGGAAAGAAATTCACCCCTCCACTTT. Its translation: CACQERNSPLHF.

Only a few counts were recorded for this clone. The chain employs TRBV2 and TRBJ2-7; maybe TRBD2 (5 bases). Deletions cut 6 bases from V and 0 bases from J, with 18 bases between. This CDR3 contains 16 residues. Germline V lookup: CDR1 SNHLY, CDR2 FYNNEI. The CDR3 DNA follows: TGTGCCAGCAGACTCCTTGTAGCGCCTAGCTCCTACGAGCAGTACTTC. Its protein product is CASRLLVAPSSYEQYF.

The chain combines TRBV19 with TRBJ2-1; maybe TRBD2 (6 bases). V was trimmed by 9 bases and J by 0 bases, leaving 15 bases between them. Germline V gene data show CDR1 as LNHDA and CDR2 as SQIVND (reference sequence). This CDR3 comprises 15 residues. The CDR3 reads CASSRGGGSYNEQFF. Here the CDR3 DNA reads TGTGCCAGCAGTCGGGGAGGAGGCTCCTACAATGAGCAGTTCTTC.

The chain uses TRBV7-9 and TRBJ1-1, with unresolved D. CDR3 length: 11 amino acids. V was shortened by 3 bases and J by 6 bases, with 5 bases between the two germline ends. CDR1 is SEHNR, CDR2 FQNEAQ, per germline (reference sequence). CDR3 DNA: TGTGCCAGCAGCTTTCGCGCTGAAGCTTTCTTT. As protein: CASSFRAEAFF.

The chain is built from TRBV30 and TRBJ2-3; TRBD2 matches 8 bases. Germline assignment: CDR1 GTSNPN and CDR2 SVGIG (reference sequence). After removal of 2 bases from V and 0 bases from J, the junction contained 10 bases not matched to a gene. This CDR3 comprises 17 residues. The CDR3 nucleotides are TGTGCCTGGAGTCTGATCGCAGCGGGGGCCAGCACAGATACGCAGTATTTT. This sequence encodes CAWSLIAAGASTDTQYF.

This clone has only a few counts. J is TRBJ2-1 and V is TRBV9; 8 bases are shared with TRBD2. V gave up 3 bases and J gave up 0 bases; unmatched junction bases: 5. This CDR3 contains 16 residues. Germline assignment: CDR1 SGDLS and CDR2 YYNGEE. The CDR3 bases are TGTGCCAGCAGCGATAGCGGGGCGAGCTCCTACAATGAGCAGTTCTTC. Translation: CASSDSGASSYNEQFF.

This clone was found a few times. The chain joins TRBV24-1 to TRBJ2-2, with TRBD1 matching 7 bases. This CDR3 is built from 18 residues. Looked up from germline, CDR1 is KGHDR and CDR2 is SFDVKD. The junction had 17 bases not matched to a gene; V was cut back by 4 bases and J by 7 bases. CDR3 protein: CATSDRHVRTGVHGELFF. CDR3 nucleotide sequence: TGTGCCACCAGTGACCGCCACGTTCGGACAGGCGTCCACGGGGAGCTGTTTTTT.

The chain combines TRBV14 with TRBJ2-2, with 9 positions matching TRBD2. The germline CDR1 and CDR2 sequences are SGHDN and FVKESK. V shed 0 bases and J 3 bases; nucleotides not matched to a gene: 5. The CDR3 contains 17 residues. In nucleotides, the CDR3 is TGTGCCAGCAGCCAAGACGGCGGGAGGGACTACACCGGGGAGCTGTTTTTT. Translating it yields CASSQDGGRDYTGELFF.

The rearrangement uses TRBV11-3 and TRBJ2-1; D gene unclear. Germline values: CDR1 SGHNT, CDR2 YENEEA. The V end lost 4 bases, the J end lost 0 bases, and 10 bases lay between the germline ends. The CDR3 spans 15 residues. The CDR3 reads CASSSQAGSYNEQFF. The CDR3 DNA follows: TGTGCCAGCAGCTCCCAGGCTGGCTCCTACAATGAGCAGTTCTTC.

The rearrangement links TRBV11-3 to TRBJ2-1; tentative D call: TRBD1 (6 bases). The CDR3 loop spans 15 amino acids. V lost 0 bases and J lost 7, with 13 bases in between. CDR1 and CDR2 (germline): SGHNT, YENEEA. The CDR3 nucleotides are TGTGCCAGCAGCTTAGATAGGGACATGGGGAATGAGCAGTTCTTC. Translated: CASSLDRDMGNEQFF. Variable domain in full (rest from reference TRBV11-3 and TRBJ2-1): EAGVVQSPRYKIIEKKQPVAFWCNPISGHNTLYWYLQNLGQGPELLIRYENEEAVDDSQLPKDRFSAERLKGVDSTLKIQPAELGDSAVYLCASSLDRDMGNEQFFGPGTRLTVL.

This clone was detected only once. Here the CDR3 DNA reads TGTGCCAGCAGCGTAGCAGCGGGGTTTGGGGCAGATACGCAGTATTTT. It is translated as CASSVAAGFGADTQYF. J is TRBJ2-3 and V is TRBV9; 7 bases are shared with TRBD2. The length of the CDR3 is 16 residues. V dropped 0 bases and J dropped 4; count of bases not matched to a gene: 8. Germline V gene sequence: CDR1 SGDLS, CDR2 YYNGEE.

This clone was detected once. CDR3 sequence (DNA): TGTGCCACCAAGGGACACCTGAACACTGAAGCTTTCTTT. As protein: CATKGHLNTEAFF. This chain joins TRBV19 and TRBJ1-1; D perhaps matches TRBD1 (6 bases). Germline V gene data show CDR1 as LNHDA and CDR2 as SQIVND (reference sequence). V lost 10 bases to trimming and J lost 0 bases, with 12 bases between them. The CDR3 is 13 residues long. Full variable domain (outside the CDR3, taken from reference TRBV19 and TRBJ1-1): DGGITQSPKYLFRKEGQNVTLSCEQNLNHDAMYWYRQDPGQGLRLIYYSQIVNDFQKGDIAEGYSVSREKKESFPLTVTSAQKNPTAFYLCATKGHLNTEAFFGQGTRLTVV.

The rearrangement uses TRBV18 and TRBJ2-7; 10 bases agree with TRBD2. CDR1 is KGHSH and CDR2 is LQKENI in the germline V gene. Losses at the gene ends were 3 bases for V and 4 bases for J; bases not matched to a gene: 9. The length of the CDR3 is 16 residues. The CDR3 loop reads CASSPNSGGPGYEQYF. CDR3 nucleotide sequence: TGTGCCAGCTCACCTAATAGCGGGGGGCCAGGATACGAGCAGTACTTC.

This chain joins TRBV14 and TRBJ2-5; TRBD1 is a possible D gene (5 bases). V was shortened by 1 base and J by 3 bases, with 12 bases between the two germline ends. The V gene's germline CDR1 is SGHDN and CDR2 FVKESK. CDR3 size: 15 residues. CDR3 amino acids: CASSQVSAGKETQYF. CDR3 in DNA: TGTGCCAGCAGCCAAGTATCTGCAGGGAAAGAGACCCAGTACTTC.